This section outlines one T cell receptor beta chain sequence together with its context. CDR1 SGHRS and CDR2 YFSETQ come from the germline V gene. The length of the CDR3 is 16 residues. The ends lost 0 bases at V and 5 bases at J; junction bases unmatched: 9. In the study's own analysis: Reference gene primers were amplified, and this amplification served to estimate nucleated cell counts. Measured with immunoSEQ multiplex PCR; TCRdb has only the in-frame clones, and not every one. V, J and clone size are those of that table, while D and trimming were read from the DNA. The sample consists of around 380,000 clones, around 84% of them appearing once. The data originate from a study of blood T cell repertoires in COVID-19. Across the whole study: Nucleic acid was either cDNA or gDNA, and it came from T cells, B-cell-depleted T cells, or PBMCs.

The chain couples TRBV5-1 to TRBJ2-3, with 7 bases fitting TRBD2. This sequence originates from a human donor with acute or convalescent COVID-19. The donor label of this sample is uncertain. The specimen was peripheral blood. The CDR3 nucleotides read TGCGCCAGCAGCTTGGGATCTAGCGGAGGGCGAGATACGCAGTATTTT. This codes for CASSLGSSGGRDTQYF.